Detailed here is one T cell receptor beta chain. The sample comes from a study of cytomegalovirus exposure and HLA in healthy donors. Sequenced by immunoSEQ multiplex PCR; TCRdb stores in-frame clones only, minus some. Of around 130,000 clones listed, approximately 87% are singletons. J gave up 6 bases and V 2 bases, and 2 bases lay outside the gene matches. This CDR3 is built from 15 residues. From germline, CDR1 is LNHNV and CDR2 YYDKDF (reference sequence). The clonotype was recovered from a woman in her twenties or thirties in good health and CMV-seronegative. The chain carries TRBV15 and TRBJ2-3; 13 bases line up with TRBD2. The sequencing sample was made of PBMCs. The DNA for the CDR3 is TGTGCCACCAGCAGAACTAGCGGGGGGGTTGATACGCAGTATTTT. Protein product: CATSRTSGGVDTQYF. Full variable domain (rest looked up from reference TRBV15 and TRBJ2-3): DAMVIQNPRYQVTQFGKPVTLSCSQTLNHNVMYWYQQKSSQAPKLLFHYYDKDFNNEADTPDNFQSRRPNTSFCFLDIRSPGLGDTAMYLCATSRTSGGVDTQYFGPGTRLTVL.